The clone carrying this T cell receptor (beta chain) was detected a few times. The record originates from a study of T-cell reconstitution after alpha-beta-depleted transplantation in children. This sample's TCRbeta library carried unique molecular identifier barcodes. TCRdb ran MiXCR on the PCR reads and lists one entry per CDR3 protein. The sample includes under 450,000 distinct CDR3 sequences, roughly 16% of them seen just once. Between the trimmed V and J ends, which lost 0 bases and 0 bases, there was a span of 21 bases. The CDR3 length is 19 residues. Germline CDR1 and CDR2: ENHRY and SYGVKD. This material consisted of PBMCs, mostly from graft donor cells, taken 360 days after TCRalphabeta/CD19-depleted stem cell transplant. The TCR sequence derives from a boy younger than two who had a stem cell transplant for Wiskott-Aldrich syndrome, so the T cells may come from the graft donor. The gene calls are TRBV10-3 and TRBJ2-7, with a possible D match to TRBD1 (5 bases). The CDR3 sequence: CAISESRWQGKGYSYEQYF. The DNA of the CDR3 is TGTGCCATCAGTGAGTCGAGGTGGCAGGGCAAAGGGTACTCCTACGAGCAGTACTTC.